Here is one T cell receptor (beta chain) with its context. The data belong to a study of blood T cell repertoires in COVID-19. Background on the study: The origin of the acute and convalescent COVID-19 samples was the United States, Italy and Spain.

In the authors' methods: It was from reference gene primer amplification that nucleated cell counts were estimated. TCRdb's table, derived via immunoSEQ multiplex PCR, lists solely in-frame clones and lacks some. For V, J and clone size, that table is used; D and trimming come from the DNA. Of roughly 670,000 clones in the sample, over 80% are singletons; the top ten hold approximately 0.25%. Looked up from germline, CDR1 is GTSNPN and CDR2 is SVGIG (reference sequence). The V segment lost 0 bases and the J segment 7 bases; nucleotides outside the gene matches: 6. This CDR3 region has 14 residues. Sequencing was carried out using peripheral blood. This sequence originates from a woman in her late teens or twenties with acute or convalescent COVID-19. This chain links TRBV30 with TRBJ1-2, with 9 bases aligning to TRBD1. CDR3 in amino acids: CAWSVAYRGLGYTF. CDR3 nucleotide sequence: TGTGCCTGGAGTGTGGCCTACAGGGGGCTTGGCTACACCTTC.